One sample yielded the 32 T cell receptor beta chains listed below, sequenced in a study of blood T cell repertoires in COVID-19. The table came from immunoSEQ multiplex PCR; TCRdb's copy has only in-frame clones and leaves some out. The table lists nearly 350,000 clones, around nine tenths of them singletons. Source material: peripheral blood. The receptors were gathered from a woman between 65 and 79 years old with COVID-19, enrolled during active disease.

The table lists this clone with a count of one. The J gene is TRBJ2-7, the V gene TRBV19; 7 bases align to TRBD2. With V trimmed by 5 bases and J by 3 bases, 13 bases remained unmatched. CDR3 length equals 16 residues. The germline V gene encodes CDR1 LNHDA and CDR2 SQIVND (reference sequence). The CDR3 bases are TGTGCCAGTAGTCCCAAGTTACTAGCGATGAACTACGAGCAGTACTTC. It translates to CASSPKLLAMNYEQYF. The full variable domain, rest sourced from reference TRBV19 and TRBJ2-7, is DGGITQSPKYLFRKEGQNVTLSCEQNLNHDAMYWYRQDPGQGLRLIYYSQIVNDFQKGDIAEGYSVSREKKESFPLTVTSAQKNPTAFYLCASSPKLLAMNYEQYFGPGTRLTVT.

Only one count was recorded for this clone. The chain combines TRBV9 with TRBJ2-7, with 10 bases that match TRBD2. Germline V lookup: CDR1 SGDLS, CDR2 YYNGEE. V was clipped by 0 bases and J by 7 bases; unmatched bases: 4. The CDR3 sequence is 14 residues long. The CDR3 sequence: CASSVALAGVEQYF. In DNA, the CDR3 is TGTGCCAGCAGCGTAGCGCTAGCGGGGGTGGAGCAGTACTTC.

CDR3 DNA sequence: TGTGCCAGCAGTTTATCAGGGGCTTACTATGGCTACACCTTC. Its protein is CASSLSGAYYGYTF. The V and J genes are TRBV28 and TRBJ1-2; weak D call: TRBD1 (6 bases). Between the trimmed V and J ends, which lost 1 base and 3 bases, there was a span of 9 bases. Germline V gene sequence: CDR1 MDHEN, CDR2 SYDVKM. CDR3 length: 14 residues.

The V gene is TRBV12-5, the J gene TRBJ1-5; TRBD1 agrees at 8 bases. Germline CDR1 is LGHNT and CDR2 is FRNRAP. Trimming at V came to 4 bases and at J to 2 bases, leaving 10 bases not matched to a gene. The CDR3 spans 17 residues. Written as DNA, the CDR3 is TGTGCTAGTGGTTCATCCCCCTCAGGGGGCGGCAATCAGCCCCAGCATTTT. Its translation is CASGSSPSGGGNQPQHF.

This chain uses TRBV11-2 with TRBJ1-1; the match to TRBD1 covers 7 bases. Trimming cost V 3 bases and J 6 bases; bases outside gene matches: 4. The length of the CDR3 is 13 residues. Germline V gives CDR1 SGHAT, CDR2 FQNNGV. For the CDR3, the DNA is TGTGCCAGCAGCTTTAATGACAGGGCTGAAGCTTTCTTT. It encodes CASSFNDRAEAFF.

The chain employs TRBV24-1 and TRBJ2-5; the match to TRBD2 covers 8 bases. Germline V lookup: CDR1 KGHDR, CDR2 SFDVKD. The CDR3 loop spans 13 amino acids. After removal of 3 bases from V and 7 bases from J, the junction contained 3 bases not matched to a gene. The CDR3 is CATSDRGLGTQYF. CDR3 bases: TGTGCCACCAGTGATCGGGGACTAGGGACCCAGTACTTC.

The J gene is TRBJ1-1, the V gene TRBV7-9, with D perhaps matching TRBD1 (5 bases). Germline V gene sequence: CDR1 SEHNR, CDR2 FQNEAQ (reference sequence). V was shortened by 4 bases and J by 8 bases, with 14 bases between the two germline ends. This CDR3 is built from 13 residues. In nucleotides, the CDR3 is TGTGCCAGCAGCTCCGGCCAGGGACTCGAAGCTTTCTTT. Protein product: CASSSGQGLEAFF.

V usage is TRBV10-3 and J usage is TRBJ2-5; the D is unclear. Trimming shortened V by 1 base and J by 2 bases, and 5 bases separated the two germline ends. This CDR3 spans 13 amino acids. CDR1 is ENHRY, CDR2 SYGVKD, per germline. This CDR3 is CAISEFEQETQYF. CDR3 bases: TGTGCCATCAGTGAGTTCGAGCAAGAGACCCAGTACTTC.

This clone was detected once. The chain is built from TRBV11-2 and TRBJ2-3; 14 nucleotides agree with TRBD2. The CDR3 consists of 18 residues. Germline V CDR1 and CDR2: SGHAT, FQNNGV. J lost 4 bases, V lost 5 bases, and 11 bases had no gene match. The CDR3 sequence is CASSHTGTSGGIADTQYF. CDR3 nucleotide sequence: TGTGCCAGCAGCCATACCGGGACTAGCGGGGGAATCGCAGATACGCAGTATTTT. Variable domain in full (rest from reference TRBV11-2 and TRBJ2-3): EAGVAQSPRYKIIEKRQSVAFWCNPISGHATLYWYQQILGQGPKLLIQFQNNGVVDDSQLPKDRFSAERLKGVDSTLKIQPAKLEDSAVYLCASSHTGTSGGIADTQYFGPGTRLTVL.

This clone was seen more than once but under ten times. The V gene is TRBV30, the J gene TRBJ1-3; D gene uncertain. Trimming cost V 2 bases and J 0 bases, with 14 bases left between them. Germline V gene data show CDR1 as GTSNPN and CDR2 as SVGIG (reference sequence). The CDR3 has 16 residues. This CDR3 is CAWSREARSSGNTIYF. CDR3 DNA: TGTGCCTGGAGTAGGGAGGCGAGAAGCTCTGGAAACACCATATATTTT.

This chain joins TRBV30 and TRBJ1-3; possibly TRBD1 for D (5 bases). Germline-derived CDR1 and CDR2 are GTSNPN and SVGIG (reference sequence). Trimming pared 2 bases from V and 0 bases from J, leaving 8 bases between. The CDR3 extends over 14 amino acids. In nucleotides, the CDR3 is TGTGCCTGGAGTATAGACAGCTCTGGAAACACCATATATTTT. Amino acid sequence: CAWSIDSSGNTIYF.

This chain uses TRBV30 with TRBJ1-1; no clear D. The germline V gene has CDR1 GTSNPN and CDR2 SVGIG (reference sequence). The length of the CDR3 is 11 residues. V was clipped by 2 bases and J by 10 bases, with 11 bases between them. CDR3 nucleotide sequence: TGTGCCTGGAGTCAAGGAGGAGTAGCTTTCTTT. Protein sequence: CAWSQGGVAFF.

The J gene is TRBJ2-4, the V gene TRBV10-3; 10 bases match TRBD2. This CDR3 spans 21 amino acids. CDR1 is ENHRY, CDR2 SYGVKD, per germline. Trimming took 2 bases from V and 0 from J; bases not matched to a gene: 16. CDR3 protein: CAISERWLAGDPKSAKNIQYF. In nucleotides, the CDR3 is TGTGCCATCAGTGAGCGGTGGCTAGCGGGGGACCCAAAATCAGCCAAAAACATTCAGTACTTC.

This chain joins TRBV2 and TRBJ1-1; the match to TRBD1 covers 9 bases. V was pared by 10 bases and J by 7 bases, with 4 bases of the junction left unmatched. The CDR3 totals 11 residues. Germline V gene sequence: CDR1 SNHLY, CDR2 FYNNEI. This CDR3 is CATRQGGEAFF. CDR3 DNA: TGTGCCACTCGACAGGGGGGTGAAGCTTTCTTT.

The gene calls are TRBV30 and TRBJ1-1; 10 bases are shared with TRBD1. The ends lost 6 bases at V and 0 bases at J; junction bases unmatched: 7. The length of the CDR3 is 15 residues. The V gene's germline CDR1 is GTSNPN and CDR2 SVGIG (reference sequence). CDR3 sequence (DNA): TGTGCCTGCCTCGACAGGGGGCGGATGAACACTGAAGCTTTCTTT. Amino acids: CACLDRGRMNTEAFF.

The V gene is TRBV7-2, the J gene TRBJ2-7, with D unresolved. CDR1 and CDR2 (germline): SGHTA, FQGNSA. V lost 2 bases to trimming and J lost 3 bases, with 11 bases between them. The CDR3 runs 14 residues. The CDR3 is CASSLLVSNYEQYF. Here the CDR3 DNA reads TGTGCCAGCAGCTTACTAGTTTCGAACTACGAGCAGTACTTC.

This clone was picked up a small number of times. This chain connects TRBV4-2 to TRBJ1-6; D uncertain. The CDR3 has 15 residues. Trimming pared 0 bases from V and 11 bases from J, leaving 14 bases between. The V gene's germline CDR1 is LGHNA and CDR2 YNFKEQ. CDR3 sequence reads: CASSQDGKGATPLHF. Here the CDR3 DNA reads TGTGCCAGCAGCCAAGATGGAAAGGGAGCGACACCCCTCCACTTT.

The count of this clone is one. This chain uses TRBV30 with TRBJ1-1; 11 bases match TRBD1. The CDR3 is 12 residues long. The germline V gene has CDR1 GTSNPN and CDR2 SVGIG (reference sequence). Trimming took 8 bases from V and 5 from J; bases not matched to a gene: 4. This chain's CDR3 is CARDRGGTEAFF. The CDR3, as DNA: TGTGCCCGGGACAGGGGGGGGACTGAAGCTTTCTTT.

This rearrangement joins TRBV14 to TRBJ1-3, with 8 bases fitting TRBD1. CDR1 and CDR2 from the germline V gene are SGHDN and FVKESK. V dropped 6 bases and J dropped 0; count of bases not matched to a gene: 7. The CDR3 contains 16 residues. In DNA, the CDR3 is TGTGCCAGCAGTGAGACAGGGGAAATCTCTGGAAACACCATATATTTT. Encoded protein: CASSETGEISGNTIYF.

V usage is TRBV6-5 and J usage is TRBJ1-2, with 9 bases lining up with TRBD1. CDR3 size: 14 residues. Trimming removed 6 bases from V and 6 bases from J; junction bases left unmatched: 8. From germline, CDR1 is MNHEY and CDR2 SVGAGI. The CDR3 spells CASRPFGQGHGYTF. The CDR3 DNA is TGTGCCAGCAGACCGTTCGGACAGGGGCATGGCTACACCTTC.

V gene TRBV19 combines with J gene TRBJ2-7; D might be TRBD1 (5 bases). The CDR3 sequence is 13 residues long. With 5 bases removed from V and 2 bases from J, the gap between germline ends came to 10 bases. From germline, CDR1 is LNHDA and CDR2 SQIVND (reference sequence). As DNA, the CDR3 is TGTGCCAGTAGTTCGCAGGGAACCTACGAGCAGTACTTC. Residues: CASSSQGTYEQYF.

The chain has TRBV3-1 (or the pseudogene TRBV3-2) and TRBJ2-1; 9 bases align to TRBD2. The CDR3 extends over 14 amino acids. V trimming: 7 bases; J trimming: 9 bases; junction bases outside the gene matches: 10. The V gene's germline CDR1 is LGHDT and CDR2 YNNKEL (reference sequence). The CDR3 DNA sequence: TGTGCCAGCACCTCTAGCGGGGCTAATACTGAGCAGTTCTTC. Residues: CASTSSGANTEQFF.

This clone has a handful of counts. The rearrangement links TRBV28 to TRBJ1-1; D unclear. V was pared by 7 bases and J by 5 bases, with 14 bases between. Germline V gene data show CDR1 as MDHEN and CDR2 as SYDVKM. The CDR3 totals 13 residues. In nucleotides, the CDR3 is TGTGCCAGCATAGGTGATGGGAGGACTGAAGCTTTCTTT. It is translated as CASIGDGRTEAFF. The whole variable domain, filled in from reference TRBV28 and TRBJ1-1, reads DVKVTQSSRYLVKRTGEKVFLECVQDMDHENMFWYRQDPGLGLRLIYFSYDVKMKEKGDIPEGYSVSREKKERFSLILESASTNQTSMYLCASIGDGRTEAFFGQGTRLTVV.

This chain connects TRBV2 to TRBJ2-7; the match to TRBD1 covers 10 bases. The V and J ends lost 6 bases and 4 bases, in that order; junction bases with no gene match: 9. CDR1 and CDR2 from the germline V gene are SNHLY and FYNNEI. This CDR3 has 15 residues. CDR3 sequence: CASSPRGQGSYEQYF. The DNA for the CDR3 is TGTGCCAGCAGCCCCCGGGGACAGGGGTCTTACGAGCAGTACTTC.

This clone was counted once. The rearrangement links TRBV27 to TRBJ2-1, with D possibly being TRBD2 (5 bases). Deletions cut 10 bases from V and 7 bases from J, with 11 bases between. The CDR3 has 11 residues. Germline V gene lookup returns CDR1 MNHEY and CDR2 SMNVEV (reference sequence). The DNA for the CDR3 is TGTGCCACCCTAAGGAGGAATGAGCAGTTCTTC. It codes for CATLRRNEQFF.

This clone is a singleton in its sample. This chain joins TRBV3-1 (or the pseudogene TRBV3-2) and TRBJ2-7; 10 nucleotides agree with TRBD1. CDR3 length equals 16 residues. After removal of 1 base from V and 1 base from J, the junction contained 4 bases not matched to a gene. Germline assignment: CDR1 LGHDT and CDR2 YNNKEL (reference sequence). The CDR3 here is CASSQGRDRGSYEQYF. CDR3 nucleotide sequence: TGTGCCAGCAGCCAAGGCCGGGACAGGGGTTCCTACGAGCAGTACTTC.

CDR3 sequence reads: CASSILGTGDGYTF. DNA of the CDR3: TGTGCCAGTAGTATTTTGGGGACAGGGGATGGCTACACCTTC. The J gene is TRBJ1-2, the V gene TRBV19, with TRBD1 identical over 10 bases. J was trimmed by 6 bases and V by 3 bases; bases with no gene match: 4. The CDR3 loop spans 14 amino acids. Germline assignment: CDR1 LNHDA and CDR2 SQIVND (reference sequence).

CDR3 DNA: TGTGCCTGGACCCCTGGGAGGGGACGATCACCCCTCCACTTT. It encodes CAWTPGRGRSPLHF. This chain connects TRBV30 to TRBJ1-6; tentatively, D is TRBD1 (5 bases). Per the germline V gene, CDR1 is GTSNPN and CDR2 is SVGIG (reference sequence). The ends were cut back, 4 bases at V and 10 bases at J, with 17 bases in the middle. This CDR3 has 14 residues.

The chain combines TRBV19 with TRBJ2-7, with 11 nucleotides matching TRBD1. This CDR3 contains 16 residues. Trimming took 1 base from V and 5 from J; bases not matched to a gene: 7. Germline CDR1 LNHDA, CDR2 SQIVND (reference sequence). The CDR3 loop reads CASSIAADRGHHEQYF. The CDR3, as DNA: TGTGCCAGTAGTATAGCTGCGGACAGGGGGCACCACGAGCAGTACTTC. Based on the CDR3 plus reference TRBV19 and TRBJ2-7, the full variable domain is DGGITQSPKYLFRKEGQNVTLSCEQNLNHDAMYWYRQDPGQGLRLIYYSQIVNDFQKGDIAEGYSVSREKKESFPLTVTSAQKNPTAFYLCASSIAADRGHHEQYFGPGTRLTVT.

J is TRBJ1-1 and V is TRBV21-1; TRBD1, the table's D call, was not compared with the DNA. TRBV21-1 is a listed pseudogene. CDR3 size: 13 residues. The CDR3 sequence is CASSKSLQIEAFF. The CDR3 nucleotides are TGTGCCAGCAGCAAATCTTTGCAGATTGAAGCTTTCTTT.

The chain links TRBV29-1 to TRBJ1-2; D might be TRBD1 (5 bases). Germline CDR1 is SQVTM and CDR2 is ANQGSEA. Trimming stripped 7 bases from V and 0 bases from J, with 12 bases between. CDR3 length equals 13 residues. CDR3 sequence: CSATDTTNYGYTF. The CDR3, as DNA: TGCAGCGCTACGGACACGACTAACTATGGCTACACCTTC.

This chain uses TRBV5-1 with TRBJ1-2; D is ambiguous. Trimming left V 1 base short and J 6 bases short, with 13 bases between. This CDR3 comprises 14 residues. The germline V gene has CDR1 SGHRS and CDR2 YFSETQ. The CDR3 loop is CASSLFGKDDGYTF. CDR3 nucleotides: TGCGCCAGCAGCTTGTTCGGGAAGGATGATGGCTACACCTTC.